This paragraph reports one TCR beta chain. Extracted RNA was reverse transcribed into cDNA, the sequencing template. Data came from immunoSEQ multiplex PCR; TCRdb stores just in-frame clones and leaves some out. The sample includes 120,000 to 150,000 clones, more than 55% of them seen just once. These data originate in a study of CD8+ T cells in alopecia areata. V dropped 6 bases and J dropped 1 base, with 9 bases sitting between them. The CDR3 consists of 12 residues. Germline-derived CDR1 and CDR2 are SQVTM and ANQGSEA. The specimen sequenced was CD8+ T cells sorted from blood. The rearrangement joins TRBV29-1 to TRBJ1-1; D is ambiguous. The TCR comes from a human donor in good health. CDR3 residues: CSVIYENTEAFF. CDR3 bases: TGCAGCGTGATATATGAGAACACTGAAGCTTTCTTT.